Detailed here is one T cell receptor beta chain. This clone's antigen is unknown. Per-nucleotide qualities are absent, and no much larger clonotype sits a single base away. These data are taken from a study of cytomegalovirus exposure and HLA in healthy donors (dated by TCRdb to 2016 to 2017). About the study as a whole: A later analysis indicated that the roughly 120 validation repertoires were generated on the platform also employed for the 720 or so repertoires of the first cohort. The aim of the study was to test whether cataloging public T cell receptors could identify signatures of past pathogen exposure. Along with the approximately 650-subject first cohort, a separate validation cohort of over a hundred different subjects was used. The study combined high-throughput TCR immunosequencing, statistical association of individual TCRs with disease status, and machine learning to predict cytomegalovirus infection status. What the study reported, not specific to this receptor: In a later analysis, TCRs clustered in the first cohort were found to also tend to co-occur in the approximately 110 validation repertoires, with 85% to 95% of cluster scores above 0. A few of the identified cytomegalovirus-associated TCR beta chains were confirmed in vitro to be specific for cytomegalovirus antigens. A later analysis had no HLA typing for the validation cohort, so co-occurrence there was scored across all 110 or so repertoires. Across donors, most TCR sequences were observed very rarely, whereas some public TCRs were present in many individuals. According to the authors, the approach could potentially be generalized to other disease states and immunological phenotypes. Cytomegalovirus status was reported to be diagnosed by the classifier with high specificity and sensitivity in both the original and validation cohorts. In the study, approximately 160 TCR beta chains were listed as associated with cytomegalovirus.

The V end loses 6 bases and the J end loses 5 bases, and a stretch of 24 bases separates them. The CDR3 holds 16 amino acids from the cysteine to the phenylalanine. Kept here is only the CDR3 DNA, which spans 48 bases and is read in frame from base 1. The germline V gene yields SGDLS for CDR1 and YYNGEE for CDR2. The donors belonged to the validation cohort of 90 to 150 subjects, which was separate from the roughly 700-subject first cohort. To prepare the library, the immunoSEQ multiplex PCR assay was applied. In the original analysis: A statistical classification framework was built to diagnose cytomegalovirus status from the catalog of TCR beta chain sequences. TCRdb limited this immuneACCESS table to in-frame rearrangements with V and J called. A share of clones is missing; checked studies link under half to unresolved V genes, and the rest is unexplained. The V and J calls and clone size come from that table; D and trimming were worked out from the DNA. For this sample there are roughly 180,000 clones; 86% appear just once. The ten largest clones represent 6% to 8% of the sample.

This sequence was found in a man aged 30 to 39 in good health and CMV-seropositive. The chain is made from TRBV9 and TRBJ2-7, with a weak D call of TRBD1 (6 bases match). The sequencing input was PBMCs. The CDR3 in this case is CASTLDSGSPYDEQYF. In nucleotides, the sequence is TGTGCCAGCACGTTGGACAGTGGCTCCCCCTACGACGAGCAGTACTTC.